The rows below give T cell receptor beta chains drawn from one sample of a study of CD8 T cells in Susac syndrome. TCRdb recomputed calls from the immunoSEQ multiplex PCR reads with MiXCR, one row per CDR3 protein. Among 250,000 to 300,000 distinct CDR3 sequences listed, roughly 81% were seen once. The sample comprised CD8+ T cells from PBMCs. The receptors shown here come from a human donor with multiple sclerosis. Both conserved end residues are part of each CDR3. Fields, in order: D gene, CDR3 length, clone size, V gene, CDR3 protein. The D gene is left open where the match is weak. Not every row has a clone size; where given, it reads once, few, many or a size class.

d_call: NA
cdr3_length: 13
clone_size: NA
v_call: TRBV21-1
cdr3_aa: CASSKATDYEQYF

d_call: NA
cdr3_length: 16
clone_size: NA
v_call: TRBV11-2
cdr3_aa: CASSLDASGAKNIQYF

d_call: TRBD2
cdr3_length: 15
clone_size: NA
v_call: TRBV27
cdr3_aa: CASSLGGRLYNEQFF

d_call: TRBD1
cdr3_length: 15
clone_size: NA
v_call: TRBV7-9
cdr3_aa: CASSLGTGAIYGYTF

d_call: NA
cdr3_length: 14
clone_size: NA
v_call: TRBV7-2
cdr3_aa: CASSLRSQSYEQYF

d_call: NA
cdr3_length: 13
clone_size: NA
v_call: TRBV6-1
cdr3_aa: CASTPAEGNEQFF

d_call: NA
cdr3_length: 13
clone_size: NA
v_call: TRBV24-1
cdr3_aa: CATRRDENQPQHF

d_call: NA
cdr3_length: 17
clone_size: NA
v_call: TRBV7-3
cdr3_aa: CASSLTGGSPPMDEQFF

d_call: NA
cdr3_length: 13
clone_size: NA
v_call: TRBV4-1
cdr3_aa: CASSPSLSGEQYF

d_call: TRBD1
cdr3_length: 15
clone_size: NA
v_call: TRBV6-1
cdr3_aa: CASSEGESGGYEQYF

d_call: TRBD1
cdr3_length: 13
clone_size: NA
v_call: TRBV27
cdr3_aa: CASSLLGQGGYTF

d_call: TRBD2
cdr3_length: 17
clone_size: NA
v_call: TRBV18
cdr3_aa: CASSAGLAGVGTGELFF

d_call: NA
cdr3_length: 17
clone_size: NA
v_call: TRBV27
cdr3_aa: CASSFARRDPSYNEQFF

d_call: TRBD2
cdr3_length: 17
clone_size: NA
v_call: TRBV5-1
cdr3_aa: CASSPLIAGGAGNEQFF

d_call: NA
cdr3_length: 17
clone_size: NA
v_call: TRBV27
cdr3_aa: CASRSKADRQAYNEQFF

d_call: NA
cdr3_length: 14
clone_size: NA
v_call: TRBV28
cdr3_aa: CASSFLASYNEQFF

d_call: TRBD1
cdr3_length: 15
clone_size: NA
v_call: TRBV27
cdr3_aa: CASRDRTGSVYGYTF

d_call: NA
cdr3_length: 11
clone_size: NA
v_call: TRBV29-1
cdr3_aa: CSVVYYNEQFF

d_call: TRBD1
cdr3_length: 15
clone_size: NA
v_call: TRBV5-6
cdr3_aa: CASSLATGGNQPQHF

d_call: TRBD2
cdr3_length: 15
clone_size: NA
v_call: TRBV5-5
cdr3_aa: CASSSGTSGLEEQYF

d_call: TRBD1
cdr3_length: 13
clone_size: few
v_call: TRBV6-1
cdr3_aa: CAFPRGSEETQYF

d_call: NA
cdr3_length: 15
clone_size: NA
v_call: TRBV9
cdr3_aa: CASSLDPSPYNEQFF

d_call: NA
cdr3_length: 14
clone_size: NA
v_call: TRBV24-1
cdr3_aa: CAISTGSLYNEQFF

d_call: NA
cdr3_length: 14
clone_size: once
v_call: TRBV20-1
cdr3_aa: CSARGAASYNEQFF

d_call: TRBD2
cdr3_length: 19
clone_size: NA
v_call: TRBV6-1
cdr3_aa: CASTLNWAELAGDTDTQYF

d_call: NA
cdr3_length: 15
clone_size: NA
v_call: TRBV5-1
cdr3_aa: CASSLQLQNTGELFF

d_call: NA
cdr3_length: 15
clone_size: once
v_call: TRBV7-9
cdr3_aa: CASSSTNWADYEQYF

d_call: NA
cdr3_length: 16
clone_size: NA
v_call: TRBV20-1
cdr3_aa: CSARPPLQIWDYGYTF

d_call: NA
cdr3_length: 15
clone_size: NA
v_call: TRBV20-1
cdr3_aa: CSANLIGGWTYEQYF

d_call: NA
cdr3_length: 12
clone_size: NA
v_call: TRBV6-2/TRBV6-3
cdr3_aa: CASSYGQTEAFF